This T cell receptor (beta chain) was observed in a study of T cell repertoires in aging, cancer and after chemotherapy. The template was genomic DNA from peripheral blood, not RNA. The V segment lost 7 bases and the J segment 2 bases; nucleotides outside the gene matches: 7. Germline values: CDR1 MNHEY, CDR2 SVGAGI. The CDR3 has 16 amino acids. A mixed TRB-A/B primer pool amplified rearranged TRB by multiplex touch-down PCR. MiXCR, run by TCRdb on the multiplex PCR reads, gives a single entry per CDR3 protein. The sample records about 5,000 distinct CDR3 sequences, roughly 35% being singletons. The chain carries TRBV6-5 and TRBJ2-3; 12 bases align to TRBD2. Material: blood. The receptor was derived from a human donor with a blood cancer. The CDR3 protein is CASKASGGAVTDTQYF. The CDR3 region has the DNA TGTGCCAGCAAGGCTAGCGGGGGGGCGGTCACAGATACGCAGTATTTT.